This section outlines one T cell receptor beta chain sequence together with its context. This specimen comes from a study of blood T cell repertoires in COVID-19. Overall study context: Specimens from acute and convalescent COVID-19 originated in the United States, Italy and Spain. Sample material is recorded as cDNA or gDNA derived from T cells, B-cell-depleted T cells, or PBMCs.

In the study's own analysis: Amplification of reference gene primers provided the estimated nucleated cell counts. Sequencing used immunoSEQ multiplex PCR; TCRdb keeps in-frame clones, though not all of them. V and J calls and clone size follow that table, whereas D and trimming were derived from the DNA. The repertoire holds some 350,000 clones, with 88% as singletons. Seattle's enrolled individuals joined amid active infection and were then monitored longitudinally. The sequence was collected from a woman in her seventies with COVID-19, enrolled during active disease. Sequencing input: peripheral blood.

CDR3 nucleotide sequence: TGTGCCAGCAGCGGTGAGCTAGCGGGGACCGGGGAGCTGTTTTTT. This gives the protein CASSGELAGTGELFF. The V and J genes are TRBV9 and TRBJ2-2; 9 bases are a match to TRBD2. CDR1 and CDR2 (germline): SGDLS, YYNGEE. The CDR3 extends over 15 amino acids. Trimming at V came to 3 bases and at J to 5 bases, leaving 5 bases not matched to a gene.